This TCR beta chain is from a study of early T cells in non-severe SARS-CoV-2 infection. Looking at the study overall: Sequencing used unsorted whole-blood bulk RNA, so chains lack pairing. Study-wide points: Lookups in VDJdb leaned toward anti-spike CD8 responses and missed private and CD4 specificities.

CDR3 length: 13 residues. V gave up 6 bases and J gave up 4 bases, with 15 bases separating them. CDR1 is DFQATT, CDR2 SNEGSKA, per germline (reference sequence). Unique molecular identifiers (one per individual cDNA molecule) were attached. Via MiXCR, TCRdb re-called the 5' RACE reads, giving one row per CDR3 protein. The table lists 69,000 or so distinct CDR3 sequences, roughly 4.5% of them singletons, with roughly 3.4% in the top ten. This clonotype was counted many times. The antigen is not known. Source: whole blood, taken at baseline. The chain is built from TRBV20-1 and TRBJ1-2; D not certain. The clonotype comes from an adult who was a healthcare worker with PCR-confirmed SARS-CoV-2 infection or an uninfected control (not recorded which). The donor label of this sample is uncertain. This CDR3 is CSARVEGSYGYTF. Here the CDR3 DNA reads TGCAGTGCCCGGGTTGAGGGATCCTATGGCTACACCTTC.